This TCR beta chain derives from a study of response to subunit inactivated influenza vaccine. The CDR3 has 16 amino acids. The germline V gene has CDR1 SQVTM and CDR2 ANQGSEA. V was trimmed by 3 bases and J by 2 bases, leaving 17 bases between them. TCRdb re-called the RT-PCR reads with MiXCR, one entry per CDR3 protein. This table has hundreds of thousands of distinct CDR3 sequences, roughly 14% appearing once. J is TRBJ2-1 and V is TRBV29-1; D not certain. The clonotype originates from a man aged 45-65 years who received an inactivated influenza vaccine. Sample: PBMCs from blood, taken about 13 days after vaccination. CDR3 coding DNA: TGCAGCGTTGACGTACTTAAGGGCGGAACCTACAATGAGCAGTTCTTC. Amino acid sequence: CSVDVLKGGTYNEQFF.